This TCR beta chain was found in a study of blood T cell repertoires in COVID-19. In the original analysis: For nucleated cells, counts were estimated from reference gene primer amplification. The method was immunoSEQ multiplex PCR; TCRdb's version includes in-frame clones alone and lacks a portion of them. V and J calls and clone size are those listed in that table; D and trimming were worked out from the DNA. Of 70,000 to 80,000 clones in the sample, approximately 88% are singletons; the top ten hold around 6.3%. The CDR3 totals 18 residues. Sequenced: peripheral blood. The origin of this receptor is a woman aged 50 to 60 with acute or convalescent COVID-19. The V call is TRBV1, the J call TRBJ1-2; TRBD1 was called by the table and not checked on the DNA. TRBV1 is a documented pseudogene. In nucleotides, the CDR3 is TGCACCAGCAGCACCCCCGACAGGATAGAAGTGAGGGGCTATGGCTACACCTTC. Its translation is CTSSTPDRIEVRGYGYTF.